Below, one TCR beta chain is given with its context. The antigen is undetermined. Profiled with immunoSEQ multiplex PCR; TCRdb holds only in-frame clones, not every one. The data contain under 110,000 clones, 85% to 90% of them singletons. This sample was taken from a study of radiotherapy plus CTLA-4 blockade in lung cancer. Study context: Disease control was achieved by roughly 32% of patients, and objective responses by 18%. Whole-study findings and limits: Following radiotherapy plus ipilimumab, tumor-derived TCR clones expanded in the blood.

The CDR3 is 12 residues long. V gave up 5 bases and J gave up 4 bases, with 8 bases separating them. Germline loops: CDR1 MNHEY, CDR2 SVGAGI. The V and J genes are TRBV6-5 and TRBJ1-2; weak D call: TRBD1 (5 bases). This specimen consisted of peripheral blood, obtained from a patient treated with radiotherapy plus ipilimumab. This TCR was sampled from a human donor with non-small cell lung cancer that progressed on radiotherapy plus ipilimumab. Some clones in this sample may be carry-over from other donors' samples. The chain's CDR3 is CASSPQGYGYTF. CDR3 in DNA: TGTGCCAGCAGTCCCCAGGGCTATGGCTACACCTTC.